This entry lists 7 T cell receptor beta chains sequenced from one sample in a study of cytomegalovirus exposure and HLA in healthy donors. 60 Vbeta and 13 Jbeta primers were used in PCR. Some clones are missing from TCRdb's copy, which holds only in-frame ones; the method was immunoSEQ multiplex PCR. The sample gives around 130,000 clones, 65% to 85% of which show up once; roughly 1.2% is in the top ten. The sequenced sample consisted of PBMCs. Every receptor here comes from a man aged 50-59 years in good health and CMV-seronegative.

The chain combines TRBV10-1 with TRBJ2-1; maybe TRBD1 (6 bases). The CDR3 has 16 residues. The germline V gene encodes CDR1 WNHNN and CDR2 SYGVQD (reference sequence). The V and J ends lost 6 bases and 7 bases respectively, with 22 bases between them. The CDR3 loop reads CASSRHRAPTSNEQFF. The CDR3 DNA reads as TGCGCCAGCAGCCGTCACAGGGCCCCTACATCGAATGAGCAGTTCTTC.

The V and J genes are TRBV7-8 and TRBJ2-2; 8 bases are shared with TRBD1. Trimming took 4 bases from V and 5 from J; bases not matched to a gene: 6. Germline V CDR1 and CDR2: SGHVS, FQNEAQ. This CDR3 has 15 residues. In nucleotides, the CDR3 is TGTGCCAGCAGCTATATGACAGGGGATACCGGGGAGCTGTTTTTT. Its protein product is CASSYMTGDTGELFF.

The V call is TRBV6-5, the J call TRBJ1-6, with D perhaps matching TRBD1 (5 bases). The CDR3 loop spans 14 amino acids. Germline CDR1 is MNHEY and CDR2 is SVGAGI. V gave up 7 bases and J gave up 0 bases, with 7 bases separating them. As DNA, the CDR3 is TGTGCCAGCATGGGGGGCTCCTATAATTCACCCCTCCACTTT. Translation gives CASMGGSYNSPLHF.

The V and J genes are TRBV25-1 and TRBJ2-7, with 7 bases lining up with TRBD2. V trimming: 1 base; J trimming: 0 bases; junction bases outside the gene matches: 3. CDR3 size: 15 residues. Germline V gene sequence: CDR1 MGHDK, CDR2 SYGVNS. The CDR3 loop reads CASSESGGSSYEQYF. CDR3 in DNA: TGTGCCAGCAGTGAATCGGGCGGGAGCTCCTACGAGCAGTACTTC.

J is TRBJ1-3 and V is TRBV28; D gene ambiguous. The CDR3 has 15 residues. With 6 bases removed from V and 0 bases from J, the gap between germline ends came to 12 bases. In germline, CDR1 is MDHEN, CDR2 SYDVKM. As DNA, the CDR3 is TGTGCCAGCAGGTCCCCTGGCAGCTCTGGAAACACCATATATTTT. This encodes CASRSPGSSGNTIYF.

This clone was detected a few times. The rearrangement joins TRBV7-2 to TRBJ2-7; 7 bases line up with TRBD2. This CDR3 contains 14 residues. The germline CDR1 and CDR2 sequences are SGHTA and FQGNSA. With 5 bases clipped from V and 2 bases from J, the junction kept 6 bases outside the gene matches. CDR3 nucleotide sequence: TGTGCCAGCAGCGTACTAGCGACTACCTACGAGCAGTACTTC. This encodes CASSVLATTYEQYF.

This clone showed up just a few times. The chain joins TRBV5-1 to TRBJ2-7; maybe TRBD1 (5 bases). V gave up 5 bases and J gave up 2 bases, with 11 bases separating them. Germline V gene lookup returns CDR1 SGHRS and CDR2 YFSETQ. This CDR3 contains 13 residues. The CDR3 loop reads CASSFDSPYEQYF. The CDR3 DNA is TGCGCCAGCAGTTTTGACAGCCCCTACGAGCAGTACTTC.